One and the same sample provided the 24 T cell receptor beta chains below, sequenced in a study of cytomegalovirus exposure and HLA in healthy donors. Assay: immunoSEQ multiplex PCR; the TCRdb copy retains only in-frame clones and omits some. The sample carries about 160,000 clones, roughly 96% recorded once. The specimen was PBMCs. The receptor set was obtained from a woman aged 18-35 years in good health and CMV-seronegative.

The genes are TRBV5-4 and TRBJ2-3, with D perhaps TRBD2 (6 bases). The CDR3 totals 15 residues. Germline-derived CDR1 and CDR2 are SGHNT and YYREEE (reference sequence). Trimming took 0 bases from V and 1 from J, leaving 9 bases between them. In nucleotides, the CDR3 is TGTGCCAGCAGCTTGGCCGGGACTGGCACAGATACGCAGTATTTT. Protein product: CASSLAGTGTDTQYF.

This chain uses TRBV7-6 with TRBJ1-1; no clear D gene. V lost 2 bases and J 3 bases, leaving 10 bases between the germline ends. This CDR3 region has 14 residues. The germline CDR1 and CDR2 sequences are SGHVS and FNYEAQ. This CDR3 is CASSLNIADTEAFF. The CDR3 nucleotides are TGTGCCAGCAGCTTAAATATTGCAGACACTGAAGCTTTCTTT.

This chain joins TRBV9 and TRBJ2-7; D is undetermined. Trimming pared 3 bases from V and 1 base from J, leaving 11 bases between. CDR1 and CDR2 from the germline V gene are SGDLS and YYNGEE. The CDR3 is 14 amino acids. The CDR3 nucleotides are TGTGCCAGCAGCGCTGAACTATTATCCTACGAGCAGTACTTC. Its translation is CASSAELLSYEQYF.

J is TRBJ1-1 and V is TRBV30, with unresolved D. Germline CDR1 and CDR2: GTSNPN and SVGIG (reference sequence). Trimming took off 0 bases at V and 8 bases at J, with 7 bases between the two ends. The CDR3 has 11 amino acids. CDR3 sequence reads: CAWSVTSEAFF. CDR3 DNA: TGTGCCTGGAGTGTCACATCAGAAGCTTTCTTT.

Only one count was recorded for this clone. The chain is built from TRBV6-5 and TRBJ2-1; 8 nucleotides agree with TRBD1. The trim removed 6 bases at V and 6 bases at J, leaving 10 bases unmatched. Germline CDR1 reads MNHEY; CDR2 reads SVGAGI. The CDR3 extends over 15 amino acids. The DNA for the CDR3 is TGTGCCAGCAGACCCGGGACAGGCGCCTCCAATGAGCAGTTCTTC. Its translation: CASRPGTGASNEQFF.

In DNA form, the CDR3 reads TGTGCCAGCTCGCGGGGACTCAAGAACACTGAAGCTTTCTTT. Translated: CASSRGLKNTEAFF. V and J are TRBV18 and TRBJ1-1; D might be TRBD1 (5 bases). Between the trimmed V and J ends, which lost 6 bases and 1 base, there was a span of 12 bases. CDR1 and CDR2 from the germline V gene are KGHSH and LQKENI. CDR3 length equals 14 residues.

V usage is TRBV19 and J usage is TRBJ2-1; the match to TRBD2 covers 12 bases. The V gene's germline CDR1 is LNHDA and CDR2 SQIVND (reference sequence). This CDR3 contains 15 residues. The V gene end was trimmed by 6 bases and the J gene end by 6 bases; junction bases not matched to a gene: 6. CDR3 bases: TGTGCCAGTAGGGCTGCTAGCGGGGGGGCCAATGAGCAGTTCTTC. This gives the protein CASRAASGGANEQFF.

The chain links TRBV7-2 to TRBJ2-5, with 9 bases identical to TRBD2. From germline, CDR1 is SGHTA and CDR2 FQGNSA. V lost 5 bases, J lost 6 bases, and 22 bases stayed unmatched. This CDR3 is 19 amino acids long. The CDR3 region has the DNA TGTGCCAGCAGCCCAGCCCCAGGGGTCACTAGCGGGTCCACCAAGACCCAGTACTTC. The encoded protein is CASSPAPGVTSGSTKTQYF.

This sequence joins TRBV6-5 and TRBJ2-7, with a possible D match to TRBD2 (5 bases). V shed 7 bases and J shed 2 bases, with 12 bases lying between them. CDR1 is MNHEY, CDR2 SVGAGI, per germline. This CDR3 is built from 13 residues. The CDR3 loop reads CASKRTGPYEQYF. The DNA for the CDR3 is TGTGCCAGCAAACGGACTGGGCCCTACGAGCAGTACTTC.

The chain employs TRBV18 and TRBJ1-5; 8 nucleotides align to TRBD1. The germline CDR1 and CDR2 sequences are KGHSH and LQKENI. This CDR3 has 15 residues. V was clipped by 4 bases and J by 6 bases; unmatched bases: 8. CDR3 region: CASSQQGETVQPQHF. In DNA form, the CDR3 reads TGTGCCAGCTCACAACAGGGGGAGACCGTTCAGCCCCAGCATTTT.

The chain joins TRBV11-1 to TRBJ2-3; no firm D call. Germline V gene data show CDR1 as SGHAT and CDR2 as FQDESV (reference sequence). The CDR3 extends over 13 amino acids. The germline V and J ends were trimmed by 7 bases and 4 bases, with 12 bases remaining between them. CDR3 amino acids: CASTSSDPDTQYF. CDR3 in DNA: TGTGCCAGCACCTCGAGCGATCCAGATACGCAGTATTTT.

V gene TRBV7-2 combines with J gene TRBJ2-7; unclear D gene. CDR3 length: 12 residues. The V gene lost 5 bases and the J gene lost 2 bases, with 7 bases spanning the gap. CDR1 SGHTA and CDR2 FQGNSA come from the germline V gene. The CDR3 DNA is TGTGCCAGCAGCCCACAGACCTACGAGCAGTACTTC. Encoded protein: CASSPQTYEQYF.

The genes are TRBV20-1 and TRBJ2-7; perhaps TRBD2 as D (5 bases). V lost 6 bases and J lost 2, with 8 bases in between. The germline gives CDR1 DFQATT, CDR2 SNEGSKA (reference sequence). This CDR3 spans 11 amino acids. CDR3 sequence reads: CSARRTYEQYF. In nucleotides, the CDR3 is TGCAGTGCAAGGAGGACCTACGAGCAGTACTTC.

This rearrangement joins TRBV30 to TRBJ1-5; 7 bases match TRBD1. Trimming at V came to 5 bases and at J to 3 bases, leaving 4 bases not matched to a gene. Per germline, CDR1 GTSNPN and CDR2 SVGIG (reference sequence). The CDR3 covers 13 residues. This CDR3 is CAWAGTDNQPQHF. Written as DNA, the CDR3 is TGTGCCTGGGCCGGGACAGACAATCAGCCCCAGCATTTT.

In its sample, this clone was seen once. CDR3 in amino acids: CASSFGNTGELFF. CDR3 in DNA: TGCGCCAGCAGCTTCGGGAACACCGGGGAGCTGTTTTTT. This rearrangement joins TRBV5-1 to TRBJ2-2; D uncertain. The CDR3 is 13 amino acids. Trimming took 2 bases from V and 1 from J, leaving 3 bases between them. Germline CDR1 and CDR2: SGHRS and YFSETQ.

The genes are TRBV27 and TRBJ1-1; D might be TRBD1 (6 bases). CDR1 and CDR2 from the germline V gene are MNHEY and SMNVEV (reference sequence). With 4 bases removed from V and 4 bases from J, the gap between germline ends came to 13 bases. The length of the CDR3 is 14 residues. The CDR3 is CASSYGGPGTEAFF. Written as DNA, the CDR3 is TGTGCCAGCAGTTACGGGGGGCCCGGCACTGAAGCTTTCTTT.

In DNA form, the CDR3 reads TGTGCCAGCAGTGAATTTGGAAGGGGGCGCGGCACAGATACGCAGTATTTT. Translated, it gives CASSEFGRGRGTDTQYF. J is TRBJ2-3 and V is TRBV2; TRBD1 matches 7 bases. J was trimmed by 1 base and V by 2 bases; bases with no gene match: 9. Germline V gene data show CDR1 as SNHLY and CDR2 as FYNNEI. The CDR3 consists of 17 residues. Supplemented by reference TRBV2 and TRBJ2-3, the full variable domain reads EPEVTQTPSHQVTQMGQEVILRCVPISNHLYFYWYRQILGQKVEFLVSFYNNEISEKSEIFDDQFSVERPDGSNFTLKIRSTKLEDSAMYFCASSEFGRGRGTDTQYFGPGTRLTVL.

This rearrangement joins TRBV9 to TRBJ2-2; 7 nucleotides agree with TRBD1. The germline CDR1 and CDR2 sequences are SGDLS and YYNGEE. This CDR3 contains 18 residues. V gave up 2 bases and J gave up 4 bases; unmatched junction bases: 14. CDR3 in amino acids: CASSVSPVRQGFTGELFF. CDR3 DNA sequence: TGTGCCAGCAGCGTGTCACCGGTAAGACAGGGTTTCACCGGGGAGCTGTTTTTT.

V gene TRBV18 combines with J gene TRBJ1-6, with TRBD1 as a possible D gene (6 bases). The CDR3 extends over 15 amino acids. V gave up 1 base and J gave up 8 bases, with 12 bases separating them. CDR1 is KGHSH and CDR2 is LQKENI in the germline V gene. This CDR3 reads CASSPQGVADSPLHF. CDR3 DNA sequence: TGTGCCAGCTCACCACAGGGGGTTGCTGATTCACCCCTCCACTTT.

The rearrangement links TRBV7-2 to TRBJ2-5; weak D call: TRBD2 (6 bases). The CDR3 is made up of 14 amino acids. Trimming took off 1 base at V and 6 bases at J, with 12 bases between the two ends. Per germline, CDR1 SGHTA and CDR2 FQGNSA. CDR3 amino acids: CASSLGGTQKTQYF. Here the CDR3 DNA reads TGTGCCAGCAGCTTAGGGGGGACTCAAAAGACCCAGTACTTC.

The rearrangement joins TRBV20-1 to TRBJ2-7, with a weak D call TRBD2 (5 bases). CDR1 and CDR2 (germline): DFQATT, SNEGSKA (reference sequence). The CDR3 is 11 amino acids. The germline V and J ends were trimmed by 5 bases and 6 bases, with 11 bases remaining between them. The DNA of the CDR3 is TGCAGTGCTTTACTAGATCTCGAGCAGTACTTC. Its translation is CSALLDLEQYF.

For this clone: The junction shows a germline mismatch at one end, possibly a read error. This chain joins TRBV27 and TRBJ1-2, with a possible D match to TRBD1 (6 bases). CDR1 is MNHEY, CDR2 SMNVEV, per germline (reference sequence). The length of the CDR3 is 15 residues. As DNA, the CDR3 is TGTGCCAGCAGCTTATTAATAGACAGGAACTATGGCTACACCTTC. The encoded protein is CASSLLIDRNYGYTF.

This clone has a single count. The genes are TRBV5-5 and TRBJ1-2; TRBD1 might be the D (5 bases). V was clipped by 2 bases and J by 4 bases, with 15 bases between them. The V gene's germline CDR1 is SGHKS and CDR2 YYEKEE (reference sequence). CDR3 size: 15 residues. CDR3 loop: CASSFFLTGGYGYTF. CDR3 sequence (DNA): TGTGCCAGCAGCTTTTTCCTCACAGGCGGCTATGGCTACACCTTC.

This clone has just a few counts. The chain combines TRBV2 with TRBJ1-5, with D unresolved. The CDR3 sequence is 12 residues long. The V gene lost 3 bases and the J gene lost 11 bases, with 11 bases spanning the gap. Germline V gene data show CDR1 as SNHLY and CDR2 as FYNNEI. CDR3 sequence: CASSDRVGAQHF. CDR3 in DNA: TGTGCCAGCAGTGATCGGGTAGGAGCCCAGCATTTT.